This TCR beta chain was profiled in a study of T cells in Graves' hyperthyroidism and ophthalmopathy. What was amplified from RNA transcripts were TCR beta CDR3 regions. TCR CDR3 underwent first-round RT-PCR with the HTBI primer set. MiXCR was run by TCRdb on the multiplex PCR reads, yielding one entry per CDR3 protein. Among a few hundred thousand distinct CDR3 sequences listed, around 50% were seen once. As concerns this clonotype: Its antigen remains unknown.

CDR1 and CDR2 (germline): LNHNV, YYDKDF (reference sequence). Trimming pared 0 bases from V and 8 bases from J, leaving 13 bases between. This CDR3 has 14 amino acids. Notes on the study in general: Within blood appeared most thyroid clonotypes that had expanded above 0.001. A model built on 13 V-J features separated ophthalmopathy from stable hyperthyroidism.

Patients with uncontrolled infections, other autoimmune diseases, pregnancy or lactation were excluded. Clinical symptoms, serum thyroxine and TRAb, thyroid ultrasound and orbital computed tomography together formed the diagnostic basis. The sequencing input was peripheral blood or thyroid tissue (not recorded which). V usage is TRBV15 and J usage is TRBJ2-5; perhaps D is TRBD1 or TRBD2 (5 bases each). The sequence derives from an adult woman with Graves' disease, either hyperthyroidism or ophthalmopathy (not recorded which). CDR3 nucleotides: TGTGCCACCAGCAGAGATGGGCCAGGGAGTACCCAGTACTTC. This encodes CATSRDGPGSTQYF.